This T cell receptor beta chain appears in the sequencing data of a study of cytomegalovirus exposure and HLA in healthy donors. Study-level findings and limits: According to a later analysis, most TCR beta chains associated with CMV appeared HLA-restricted.

There were likely unrecorded immune exposures, though donors were nominally healthy when sampled. The CDR3 length is 16 residues. V gave up 4 bases and J gave up 1 base; unmatched junction bases: 7. Germline CDR1 is SGHDN and CDR2 is FVKESK. Of note for this clone: Its cognate antigen is unknown.

PCR used 60 Vbeta primers and 13 Jbeta primers. Data came from immunoSEQ multiplex PCR; TCRdb stores just in-frame clones and leaves some out. This table has approximately 180,000 clones, 81% appearing once. Sequencing was carried out using PBMCs. This clonotype was obtained from a man younger than 35 in good health and CMV-seronegative. This rearrangement joins TRBV14 to TRBJ1-1; 9 bases map to TRBD1. CDR3 amino acids: CASSPLGQGSNTEAFF. Written as DNA, the CDR3 is TGTGCCAGCAGCCCCCTCGGACAGGGGTCGAACACTGAAGCTTTCTTT.